Listed below are T cell receptor beta chains from one sample, sequenced in a study of CD8 T cells in Susac syndrome. TCRdb re-analysed the immunoSEQ multiplex PCR reads in MiXCR, keeping a single row per CDR3 protein. The data hold around 140,000 distinct CDR3 sequences, with around 94% observed a single time. Sequenced: CD4+ T cells from PBMCs. These receptors all come from a human donor in good health. Both conserved end residues are part of each CDR3. Each record gives: J gene, V gene, clone size, D gene, CDR3 DNA, CDR3 protein. A D gene is named only where the DNA matches it firmly. Expanded clones are given a class, and other clones once, few, many or no size at all.

TRBJ2-2	TRBV6-5	NA	TRBD1	TGTGCCAGCAGCAACAGGGGGTACACCGGGGAGCTGTTTTTT	CASSNRGYTGELFF
TRBJ1-4	TRBV30	NA	NA	TGTGCCTGGAGTGTAGTAGGGGCAAATGAAAAACTGTTTTTT	CAWSVVGANEKLFF
TRBJ1-5	TRBV25-1	NA	NA	TGTGCCACCCCAAATCAGCCCCAGCATTTT	CATPNQPQHF
TRBJ2-7	TRBV5-1	once	NA	TGCGCCAGCAGGGAGGAGGCCCCCTCCTACGAGCAGTACTTC	CASREEAPSYEQYF
TRBJ2-1	TRBV27	NA	TRBD1	TGTGCCAGCGTAGACAGGGCAAACAATGAGCAGTTCTTC	CASVDRANNEQFF
TRBJ2-7	TRBV27	NA	NA	TGTGCCAGCAGTTTTAGGCAGGAGCGCTACGAGCAGTACTTC	CASSFRQERYEQYF
TRBJ2-7	TRBV7-2	NA	NA	TGTGCCAGCAGCTTTCCCTTGGCGGGGGCCAGCTACGAGCAGTACTTC	CASSFPLAGASYEQYF
TRBJ2-3	TRBV12-3/TRBV12-4	NA	NA	TGTGCCAGCACCCGAGGGGGCAACGGGGGAGATACGCAGTATTTT	CASTRGGNGGDTQYF
TRBJ2-1	TRBV4-2	once	NA	TGTGCCAGCAGCCAAGATGGGAAAGTGGTCAGAGGGCTCAACAATGAGCAGTTCTTC	CASSQDGKVVRGLNNEQFF
TRBJ2-2	TRBV5-1	NA	NA	TGTGCCAGCAGTTTACAAGGGACCGGGGAGCTGTTTTTT	CASSLQGTGELFF
TRBJ2-7	TRBV6-5	NA	TRBD2	TGTGCCAGCAGTTACAGGACTAGCGGGAGACAAGAGCAGTACTTC	CASSYRTSGRQEQYF
TRBJ2-1	TRBV19	NA	NA	TGTGCCAGTACCGACCGGGACTTCCTAAACAATGAGCAGTTCTTC	CASTDRDFLNNEQFF
TRBJ2-2	TRBV29-1	once	TRBD1	TGCAGCGTTCCCCGGGACAGGAACACCGGGGAGCTGTTTTTT	CSVPRDRNTGELFF
TRBJ2-1	TRBV20-1	NA	NA	TGCAGTCCGACCCAGGGGGGGTCCCACAATGAGCAGTTCTTC	CSPTQGGSHNEQFF
TRBJ1-1	TRBV20-1	NA	NA	TGCAGTGCTAGAGATCCAATGGCAGGGCCTGAAGCTTTCTTT	CSARDPMAGPEAFF
TRBJ1-5	TRBV20-1	few	TRBD1	TGCAGTGCTCGACAGGGACTTGATCAGCCCCAGCATTTT	CSARQGLDQPQHF
TRBJ2-7	TRBV20-1	NA	NA	TGCAGTGCTAGAGGACAGAGCTACGAGCAGTACTTC	CSARGQSYEQYF
TRBJ1-2	TRBV20-1	NA	NA	TGCAGTGCTAGAGGTCGGAACTATGGCTACACCTTC	CSARGRNYGYTF
TRBJ2-1	TRBV27	NA	NA	TGTGCCAGCATGTACGTCGGGTCCTACAATGAGCAGTTCTTC	CASMYVGSYNEQFF
TRBJ1-2	TRBV20-1	NA	TRBD1	TGCAGTGCCGACCTAACAGGGGGACCTGGCTACACCTTC	CSADLTGGPGYTF
TRBJ1-1	TRBV29-1	NA	NA	TGCAGCGTTGCGGAGGGAATTGAAGCTTTCTTT	CSVAEGIEAFF
TRBJ2-1	TRBV5-4	once	NA	TGTGCCAGCAGCTTGGCCATGGGCGGGGATGAGCAGTTCTTC	CASSLAMGGDEQFF
TRBJ1-2	TRBV6-6	NA	NA	TGTGCCAGCAGGTCAGGGTTTAACTATGGCTACACCTTC	CASRSGFNYGYTF
TRBJ1-1	TRBV27	NA	NA	TGTGCCAGCAGTTTAAACTGGGCAGACACGAACACTGAAGCTTTCTTT	CASSLNWADTNTEAFF
TRBJ2-7	TRBV4-2	NA	NA	TGTGCCAGCAGCCAAGAAAATCCCGGGGCAGCTTCCTACGAGCAGTACTTC	CASSQENPGAASYEQYF
TRBJ2-7	TRBV20-1	once	NA	TGCAGTGCTAGAGGACAGGACTTTACCTACGAGCAGTACTTC	CSARGQDFTYEQYF
TRBJ1-3	TRBV2	NA	NA	TGTGCCAGCAGGGACCAAACGGGGAACACCATATATTTT	CASRDQTGNTIYF
TRBJ2-3	TRBV5-4	NA	NA	TGTGCCAGCAGCACGACTCCGGGGAACACAGATACGCAGTATTTT	CASSTTPGNTDTQYF
TRBJ1-2	TRBV27	NA	NA	TGTGCCAGCAGTTTATCCCCCGGTCGAGTTTATGGCTACACCTTC	CASSLSPGRVYGYTF
TRBJ1-2	TRBV27	NA	TRBD1	TGTGCCAGCAGTCCCAGACAGGGGATCGGATATGGCTACACCTTC	CASSPRQGIGYGYTF
TRBJ2-3	TRBV9	NA	TRBD2	TGTGCCAGCAGCGTAGCTGTAGCGGGACTCACAGATACGCAGTATTTT	CASSVAVAGLTDTQYF
TRBJ1-5	TRBV5-8	NA	NA	TGTGCCAGCAGCTTGGGAGGGGCCGCCAATCAGCCCCAGCATTTT	CASSLGGAANQPQHF
TRBJ2-7	TRBV6-1	NA	NA	TGTGCCAGCAATACCTACGAGCAGTACTTC	CASNTYEQYF
TRBJ2-3	TRBV9	NA	TRBD2	TGTGCCAGCAGCTTTGGGACTAGCGGGGTGGATACGCAGTATTTT	CASSFGTSGVDTQYF
TRBJ2-2	TRBV5-1	NA	NA	TGCGCCAGCAGCTTGGTCTTAGGGGGCACCGGGGAGCTGTTTTTT	CASSLVLGGTGELFF
TRBJ2-7	TRBV12-3/TRBV12-4	NA	TRBD2	TGTGCCAGCAGTTTTGGGACTAGTGCCTACGAGCAGTACTTC	CASSFGTSAYEQYF
TRBJ2-5	TRBV10-3	NA	NA	TGTGCCATCAGTGAGTCGCCATCCCAGGGAGAGACCCAGTACTTC	CAISESPSQGETQYF
TRBJ2-7	TRBV27	NA	TRBD2	TGTGCCAGCAGCTCTCGACGGACTAGCGGGAGTTCCTACGAGCAGTACTTC	CASSSRRTSGSSYEQYF
TRBJ2-1	TRBV9	NA	TRBD2	TGTGCCAGCAGCGTAGAGGGACTAGCGGGAGCGCGCTCCTACAATGAGCAGTTCTTC	CASSVEGLAGARSYNEQFF
TRBJ1-2	TRBV3-1	NA	NA	TGTGCCAGCAGTTCGGGACGGATCTATGGCTACACCTTC	CASSSGRIYGYTF
TRBJ2-3	TRBV5-1	NA	NA	TGCGCCAGCAGCAAGGGGCCCACAGATACGCAGTATTTT	CASSKGPTDTQYF
TRBJ2-3	TRBV27	NA	NA	TGTGCCAGCAGTCCCTTACGGGCCCTCACGCAGTATTTT	CASSPLRALTQYF
TRBJ1-2	TRBV29-1	NA	TRBD1	TGCAGCGGCTGGGACAGGGGCTCGCAGGATGGCTACACCTTC	CSGWDRGSQDGYTF
TRBJ2-1	TRBV6-5	NA	NA	TGTGCCAGCAGCCGAGACAATGAGCAGTTCTTC	CASSRDNEQFF
TRBJ2-5	TRBV28	NA	NA	TGTGCCGGCCAAGCAGGGCGAAGAGAGACCCAGTACTTC	CAGQAGRRETQYF
TRBJ2-1	TRBV20-1	NA	TRBD2	TGCAGTGCTAGGGGGGGGACTAGCGGCTCCTACAATGAGCAGTTCTTC	CSARGGTSGSYNEQFF
TRBJ2-4	TRBV18	NA	TRBD2	TGTGCCAGCTCACCACCATCACTAGCGGGAGGCCTAGCCAAAAACATTCAGTACTTC	CASSPPSLAGGLAKNIQYF
TRBJ2-6	TRBV6-1	NA	NA	TGTGCCAGCAACAGGGCTGGGGCCAACGTCCTGACTTTC	CASNRAGANVLTF
TRBJ2-5	TRBV20-1	NA	NA	TGCTCCCCCCTTGGGGGGGCGCCAGGCCAAGAGACCCAGTACTTC	CSPLGGAPGQETQYF
TRBJ1-5	TRBV2	NA	NA	TGTGCCAGCAGTGTTGGGGCAGCCTCCAATCAGCCCCAGCATTTT	CASSVGAASNQPQHF
TRBJ2-3	TRBV27	NA	TRBD1	TGTGCCAGCACTCCAGGGGGAAACACAGATACGCAGTATTTT	CASTPGGNTDTQYF
TRBJ1-1	TRBV24-1	NA	NA	TGTGCCACCAGTGATTTGAGGTGCGGGGGCAAGGTCGACACTGAAGCTTTCTTT	CATSDLRCGGKVDTEAFF
TRBJ2-1	TRBV4-1	NA	TRBD2	TGCGCCAGCAGCCAAGGGGTGGCGGGGGGCCTTAGGATCTTC	CASSQGVAGGLRIF
TRBJ1-3	TRBV12-3/TRBV12-4	NA	NA	TGTGCCAGCAGTCGGACAGCCTCTGGAAACACCATATATTTT	CASSRTASGNTIYF
TRBJ2-7	TRBV12-3/TRBV12-4	NA	TRBD2	TGTGCCAGCAGTTATGATAGCGGGTACTCCTACGAGCAGTACTTC	CASSYDSGYSYEQYF
TRBJ2-5	TRBV18	NA	NA	TGTGCCAGCTCCCCAGACAGGAGCCAAGAGACCCAGTACTTC	CASSPDRSQETQYF
TRBJ2-2	TRBV27	NA	NA	TGTGCCAGCAGTTTACGGCAGGGGCCCGGGGAGCTGTTTTTT	CASSLRQGPGELFF
TRBJ2-2	TRBV3-1	NA	NA	TGTGCCAGCAGCCAAGTTGGAGGGAACACCGGGGAGCTGTTTTTT	CASSQVGGNTGELFF
TRBJ2-3	TRBV5-1	NA	TRBD2	TGCGCCAGCAGCTTGAACGTAGCCGGACTAGCGGGTCGCACAGATACGCAGTATTTT	CASSLNVAGLAGRTDTQYF